Shown below are 24 T cell receptor beta chains from a single sample sequenced in a study of post-analysis software for immune sequencing data. The study, taken as a whole, reports: Four to six TRBV segments, including TRBV5-6, TRBV5-1 and TRBV20-1, were more frequent in patients than controls.

These receptors are not linked to any known antigen. TCR beta cDNA libraries had unique molecular identifiers. TCRdb independently ran MiXCR on the PCR reads; one entry per CDR3 protein. The table records about 680,000 distinct CDR3 sequences, 59% of them present only once. The sequenced sample consisted of blood. These receptors were taken from a girl between 2 and 10 years old with multiple sclerosis.

The chain joins TRBV4-3 to TRBJ2-1; D unclear. Deletions cut 2 bases from V and 8 bases from J, with 10 bases between. The CDR3 contains 13 residues. The germline V gene encodes CDR1 LGHNA and CDR2 YSLEER. CDR3 sequence: CASSQMVGHEQFF. DNA of the CDR3: TGCGCCAGCAGCCAAATGGTAGGGCATGAGCAGTTCTTC.

V is TRBV20-1 and J is TRBJ2-5; TRBD2 matches at 10 bases. Germline-derived CDR1 and CDR2 are DFQATT and SNEGSKA (reference sequence). The junction had 10 bases not matched to a gene; V was cut back by 6 bases and J by 3 bases. The CDR3 runs 15 residues. The CDR3 sequence is CSAQNSGRPEETQYF. The CDR3 nucleotides read TGCAGTGCACAAAATAGCGGGAGGCCCGAAGAGACCCAGTACTTC.

The gene calls are TRBV7-8 and TRBJ2-1, with D possibly matching TRBD2 (6 bases). The CDR3 length is 15 residues. The germline CDR1 and CDR2 sequences are SGHVS and FQNEAQ. Trimming pared 5 bases from V and 4 bases from J, leaving 15 bases between. The CDR3 coding sequence is TGTGCCAGCAGCACGATGGGGGGTACATACAATGAGCAGTTCTTC. Residues: CASSTMGGTYNEQFF. The whole variable domain, filled in from reference TRBV7-8 and TRBJ2-1, reads GAGVSQSPRYKVAKRGQDVALRCDPISGHVSLFWYQQALGQGPEFLTYFQNEAQLDKSGLPSDRFFAERPEGSVSTLKIQRTQQEDSAVYLCASSTMGGTYNEQFFGPGTRLTVL.

The J gene is TRBJ2-7, the V gene TRBV2; 15 nucleotides line up with TRBD2. Germline CDR1 and CDR2: SNHLY and FYNNEI. The CDR3 sequence is 20 residues long. J gave up 1 base and V 2 bases, and 12 bases lay outside the gene matches. The CDR3 loop is CASSELGLAGGLSSSYEQYF. The CDR3 DNA is TGTGCCAGCAGTGAACTAGGACTAGCGGGAGGGTTGAGTTCTTCCTACGAGCAGTACTTC.

This clonotype was seen a handful of times. V gene TRBV5-1 combines with J gene TRBJ1-2; TRBD1 agrees at 9 bases. The J segment lost 9 bases and the V segment lost 4 bases, leaving 7 bases of the junction unmatched. In germline, CDR1 is SGHRS, CDR2 YFSETQ. The CDR3 spans 13 residues. The CDR3 DNA is TGCGCCAGCAGCGAAGGGACAGGGTCCAGCTACACCTTC. Translation: CASSEGTGSSYTF.

The rearrangement uses TRBV4-3 and TRBJ2-1, with unresolved D. Between the trimmed V and J ends, which lost 0 bases and 3 bases, there was a span of 15 bases. This CDR3 spans 17 amino acids. Germline CDR1 is LGHNA and CDR2 is YSLEER. CDR3 coding DNA: TGCGCCAGCAGCCAAGATCCTTCGGAACACGGCTACAATGAGCAGTTCTTC. Its protein is CASSQDPSEHGYNEQFF.

A few counts support this clonotype. The J gene is TRBJ2-4, the V gene TRBV4-1, with TRBD2 as a possible D gene (6 bases). Per germline, CDR1 MGHRA and CDR2 YSYEKL. The germline V and J ends were trimmed by 4 bases and 8 bases, with 15 bases remaining between them. There are 14 residues in the CDR3. CDR3 sequence: CASSPDGASDIQYF. In DNA form, the CDR3 reads TGCGCCAGCAGCCCGGACGGTGCTAGCGACATTCAGTACTTC.

This sequence joins TRBV29-1 and TRBJ1-1, with D uncertain. The CDR3 consists of 11 residues. Germline loops: CDR1 SQVTM, CDR2 ANQGSEA. Deletions cut 0 bases from V and 5 bases from J, with 4 bases between. CDR3 in amino acids: CSVEDGTEAFF. The CDR3 nucleotides read TGCAGCGTTGAAGATGGTACTGAAGCTTTCTTT.

The V call is TRBV20-1, the J call TRBJ2-7, with D maybe TRBD2 (7 bases). Trimming stripped 6 bases from V and 9 bases from J, with 15 bases between. Germline CDR1 is DFQATT and CDR2 is SNEGSKA (reference sequence). This CDR3 region has 11 residues. CDR3 in amino acids: CSARGTGGQYF. The CDR3 nucleotides read TGCAGTGCGAGGGGGACGGGGGGGCAGTACTTC.

This clonotype appeared a few times. The chain couples TRBV11-2 to TRBJ2-5; 10 bases match TRBD2. CDR1 is SGHAT, CDR2 FQNNGV, per germline. The CDR3 totals 15 residues. Unmatched junction bases numbered 5, after V lost 3 bases and J lost 4 bases. CDR3 DNA: TGTGCCAGCAGCTTTACCTTAGCGGGGGGAGAGACCCAGTACTTC. Encoded protein: CASSFTLAGGETQYF.

This clonotype was seen a single time. The chain joins TRBV24-1 to TRBJ1-1; no clear D. V lost 2 bases, J lost 7 bases, and 16 bases lay in between. The CDR3 is made up of 15 amino acids. CDR1 KGHDR and CDR2 SFDVKD come from the germline V gene. DNA for the CDR3: TGTGCCACCAGTGATTCCCGAACCGGCGCTCTTGAAGCTTTCTTT. Its protein is CATSDSRTGALEAFF.

J is TRBJ2-7 and V is TRBV10-1; possibly TRBD1 or TRBD2 for D (5 bases each). The CDR3 is 14 amino acids. V lost 9 bases and J 7 bases, leaving 22 bases between the germline ends. CDR1 and CDR2 (germline): WNHNN, SYGVQD (reference sequence). The CDR3 region has the DNA TGCGCCAGTTCGGCGAGGCAGGGAGAGGCTGAGCAGTACTTC. Encoded protein: CASSARQGEAEQYF.

The chain combines TRBV29-1 with TRBJ2-3; TRBD1 agrees at 11 bases. V trimming: 5 bases; J trimming: 4 bases; junction bases outside the gene matches: 5. CDR3 size: 14 residues. In germline, CDR1 is SQVTM, CDR2 ANQGSEA. The CDR3 sequence is CSVLGTGGADTQYF. The CDR3 DNA is TGCAGCGTTTTAGGGACAGGGGGGGCAGATACGCAGTATTTT.

The rearrangement joins TRBV19 to TRBJ1-1; D is ambiguous. V lost 2 bases and J 1 base, leaving 5 bases between the germline ends. Per the germline V gene, CDR1 is LNHDA and CDR2 is SQIVND (reference sequence). CDR3 length: 13 residues. CDR3 in amino acids: CASSIQQNTEAFF. CDR3 DNA: TGTGCCAGTAGTATACAACAGAACACTGAAGCTTTCTTT.

The chain has TRBV9 and TRBJ1-1; D unresolved. Germline CDR1 is SGDLS and CDR2 is YYNGEE. This CDR3 comprises 14 residues. V lost 0 bases, J lost 4 bases, and 10 bases lay in between. The CDR3 DNA follows: TGTGCCAGCAGCGTAGGTTCTTTTCCCACTGAAGCTTTCTTT. Residues: CASSVGSFPTEAFF.

This chain uses TRBV6-2 or TRBV6-3 with TRBJ2-1; unclear D gene. The CDR3 runs 15 residues. Germline V gives CDR1 MNHEY, CDR2 SVGEGT. Between the trimmed V and J ends, which lost 6 bases and 4 bases, there was a span of 16 bases. CDR3 loop: CASRLKGWDYNEQFF. Here the CDR3 DNA reads TGTGCCAGCAGACTAAAAGGGTGGGATTACAATGAGCAGTTCTTC.

The V call is TRBV21-1, the J call TRBJ1-5; no DNA check was done on the table's D call, TRBD1. TRBV21-1 counts as a pseudogene. This CDR3 region has 13 residues. This chain's CDR3 is CASSRGSVQPQHF. The CDR3 DNA reads TGTGCCAGCAGCAGGGGGTCGGTGCAGCCCCAGCATTTT.

The rearrangement links TRBV18 to TRBJ2-5, with D uncertain. The CDR3 length is 16 residues. V lost 4 bases, J lost 1 base, and 16 bases lay in between. CDR1 KGHSH and CDR2 LQKENI come from the germline V gene. CDR3 loop: CASSLEAPHSQETQYF. In DNA, the CDR3 is TGTGCCAGCTCACTAGAGGCCCCCCATTCCCAAGAGACCCAGTACTTC.

This chain uses TRBV5-6 with TRBJ2-2; no clear D. V was cut by 2 bases and J by 5 bases, with 13 bases left in between. In germline, CDR1 is SGHDT, CDR2 YYEEEE. CDR3 size: 15 residues. CDR3 amino acids: CASSFITAPTGELFF. The DNA of the CDR3 is TGTGCCAGCAGCTTCATCACAGCACCGACCGGGGAGCTGTTTTTT.

This chain uses TRBV7-2 with TRBJ1-1; a weak D match, TRBD1 (6 bases). Germline CDR1 is SGHTA and CDR2 is FQGNSA. The CDR3 covers 11 residues. Trimming stripped 8 bases from V and 7 bases from J, with 11 bases between. CDR3 coding DNA: TGTGCCAGCTCGGGGACACTTGAAGCTTTCTTT. It encodes CASSGTLEAFF.

V is TRBV28 and J is TRBJ2-1, with a possible D match to TRBD2 (5 bases). The CDR3 is 13 amino acids. CDR1 and CDR2 from the germline V gene are MDHEN and SYDVKM. The ends were cut back, 2 bases at V and 9 bases at J, with 11 bases in the middle. The CDR3 region is CASSLNRAAEQFF. CDR3 coding DNA: TGTGCCAGCAGTTTAAATAGAGCGGCTGAGCAGTTCTTC.

This sequence joins TRBV12-3 or TRBV12-4 and TRBJ2-1; a weak D match, TRBD2 (5 bases). The CDR3 runs 17 residues. The ends were cut back, 0 bases at V and 4 bases at J, with 16 bases in the middle. CDR3 protein: CASSLAPSSGDYNEQFF. Written as DNA, the CDR3 is TGTGCCAGCAGTTTAGCCCCCAGCAGCGGAGATTACAATGAGCAGTTCTTC.

In its sample, this clonotype was seen a few times. The chain couples TRBV20-1 to TRBJ2-1; no clear D gene. CDR3 length equals 11 residues. CDR1 is DFQATT and CDR2 is SNEGSKA in the germline V gene (reference sequence). The ends were cut back, 5 bases at V and 6 bases at J, with 8 bases in the middle. The DNA of the CDR3 is TGCAGTGCTGGACCGGTCAATGAGCAGTTCTTC. Protein product: CSAGPVNEQFF.

The gene calls are TRBV4-3 and TRBJ2-1, with D unclear. There are 16 residues in the CDR3. Germline CDR1 and CDR2: LGHNA and YSLEER. The V gene lost 0 bases and the J gene lost 0 bases, with 9 bases spanning the gap. CDR3 sequence (DNA): TGCGCCAGCAGCCAAGAGCCAGCCCTCTCCTACAATGAGCAGTTCTTC. Amino acids: CASSQEPALSYNEQFF.